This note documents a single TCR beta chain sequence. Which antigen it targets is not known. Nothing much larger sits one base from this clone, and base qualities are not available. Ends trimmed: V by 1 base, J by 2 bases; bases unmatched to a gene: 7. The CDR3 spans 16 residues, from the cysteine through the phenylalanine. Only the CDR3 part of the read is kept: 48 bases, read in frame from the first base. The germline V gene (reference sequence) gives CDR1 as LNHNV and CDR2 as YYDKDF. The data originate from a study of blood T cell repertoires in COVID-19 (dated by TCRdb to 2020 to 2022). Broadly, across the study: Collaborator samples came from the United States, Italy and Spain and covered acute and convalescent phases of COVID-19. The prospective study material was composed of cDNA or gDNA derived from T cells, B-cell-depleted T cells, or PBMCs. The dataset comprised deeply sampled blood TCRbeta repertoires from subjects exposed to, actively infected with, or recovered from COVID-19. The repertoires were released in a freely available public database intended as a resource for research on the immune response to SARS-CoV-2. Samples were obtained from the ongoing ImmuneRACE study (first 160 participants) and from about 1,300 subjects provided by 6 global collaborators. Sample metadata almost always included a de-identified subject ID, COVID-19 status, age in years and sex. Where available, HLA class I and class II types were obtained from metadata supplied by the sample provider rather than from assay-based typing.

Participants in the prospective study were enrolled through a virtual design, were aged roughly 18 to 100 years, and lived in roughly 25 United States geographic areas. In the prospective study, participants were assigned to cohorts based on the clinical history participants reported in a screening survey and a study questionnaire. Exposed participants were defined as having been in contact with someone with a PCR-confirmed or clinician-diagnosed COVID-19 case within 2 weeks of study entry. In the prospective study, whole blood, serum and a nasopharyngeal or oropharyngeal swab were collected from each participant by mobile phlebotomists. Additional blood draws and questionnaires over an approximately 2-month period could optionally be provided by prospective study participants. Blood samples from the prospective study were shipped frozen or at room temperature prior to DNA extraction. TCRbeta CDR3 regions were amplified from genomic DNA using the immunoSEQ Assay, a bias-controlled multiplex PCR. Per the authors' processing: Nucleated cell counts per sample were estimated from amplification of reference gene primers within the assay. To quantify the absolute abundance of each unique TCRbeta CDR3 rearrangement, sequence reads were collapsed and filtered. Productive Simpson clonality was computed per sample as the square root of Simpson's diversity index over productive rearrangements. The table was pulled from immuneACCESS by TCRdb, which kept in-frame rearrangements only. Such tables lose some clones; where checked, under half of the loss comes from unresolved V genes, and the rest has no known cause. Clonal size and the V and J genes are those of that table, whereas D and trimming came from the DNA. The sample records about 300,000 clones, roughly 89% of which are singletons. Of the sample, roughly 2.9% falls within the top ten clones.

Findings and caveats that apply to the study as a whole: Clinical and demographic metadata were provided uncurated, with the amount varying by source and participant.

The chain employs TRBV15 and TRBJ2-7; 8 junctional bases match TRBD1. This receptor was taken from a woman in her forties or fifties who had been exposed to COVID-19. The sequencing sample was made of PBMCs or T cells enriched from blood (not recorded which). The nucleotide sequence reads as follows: TGTGCCACCAGCAGAGGCAGGGGGCGATTTACCTACGAGCAGTACTTC. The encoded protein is CATSRGRGRFTYEQYF. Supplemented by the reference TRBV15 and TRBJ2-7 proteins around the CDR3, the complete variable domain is DAMVIQNPRYQVTQFGKPVTLSCSQTLNHNVMYWYQQKSSQAPKLLFHYYDKDFNNEADTPDNFQSRRPNTSFCFLDIRSPGLGDTAMYLCATSRGRGRFTYEQYFGPGTRLTVT.